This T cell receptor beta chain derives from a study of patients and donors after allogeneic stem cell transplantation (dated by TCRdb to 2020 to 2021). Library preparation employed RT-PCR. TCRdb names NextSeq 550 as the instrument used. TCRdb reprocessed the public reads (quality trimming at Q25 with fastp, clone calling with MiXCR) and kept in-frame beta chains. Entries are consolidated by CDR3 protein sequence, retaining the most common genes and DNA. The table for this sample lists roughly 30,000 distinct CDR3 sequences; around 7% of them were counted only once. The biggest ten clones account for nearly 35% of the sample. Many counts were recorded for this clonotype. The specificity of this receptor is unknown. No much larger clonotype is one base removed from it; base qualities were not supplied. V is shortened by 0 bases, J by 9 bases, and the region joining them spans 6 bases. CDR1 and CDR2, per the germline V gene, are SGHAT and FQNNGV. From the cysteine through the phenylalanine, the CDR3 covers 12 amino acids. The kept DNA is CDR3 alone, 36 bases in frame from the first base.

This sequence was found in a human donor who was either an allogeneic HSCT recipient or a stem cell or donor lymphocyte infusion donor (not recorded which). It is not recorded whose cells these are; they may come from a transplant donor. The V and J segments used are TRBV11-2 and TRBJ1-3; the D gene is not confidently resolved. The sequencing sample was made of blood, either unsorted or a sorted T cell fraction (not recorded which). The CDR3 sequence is CASSLERLTIYF. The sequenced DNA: TGTGCCAGCAGCTTAGAGCGCCTCACCATATATTTT.